Described below is a single T cell receptor (beta chain) sequence and its context. CDR1 and CDR2 from the germline V gene are DFQATT and SNEGSKA (reference sequence). The CDR3 sequence is 15 residues long. The germline V and J ends were trimmed by 4 bases and 3 bases, with 19 bases remaining between them. This record belongs to a study of T-cell reconstitution after alpha-beta-depleted transplantation in children. A TCRbeta library incorporating unique molecular identifiers was prepared. One entry per CDR3 protein results from TCRdb running MiXCR on the PCR reads. The sample contains around 600,000 distinct CDR3 sequences, roughly 15% of which appear only once.

Sequences were derived from PBMCs from the stem cell graft donor, sampled from the stem cell graft. The J gene is TRBJ2-7, the V gene TRBV20-1; unclear D gene. The source is a human donor who donated a stem cell graft to a child with acute myeloid leukemia. CDR3 in amino acids: CSANGPAAGIYEQYF. Here the CDR3 DNA reads TGCAGTGCTAATGGTCCAGCAGCTGGGATCTACGAGCAGTACTTC.